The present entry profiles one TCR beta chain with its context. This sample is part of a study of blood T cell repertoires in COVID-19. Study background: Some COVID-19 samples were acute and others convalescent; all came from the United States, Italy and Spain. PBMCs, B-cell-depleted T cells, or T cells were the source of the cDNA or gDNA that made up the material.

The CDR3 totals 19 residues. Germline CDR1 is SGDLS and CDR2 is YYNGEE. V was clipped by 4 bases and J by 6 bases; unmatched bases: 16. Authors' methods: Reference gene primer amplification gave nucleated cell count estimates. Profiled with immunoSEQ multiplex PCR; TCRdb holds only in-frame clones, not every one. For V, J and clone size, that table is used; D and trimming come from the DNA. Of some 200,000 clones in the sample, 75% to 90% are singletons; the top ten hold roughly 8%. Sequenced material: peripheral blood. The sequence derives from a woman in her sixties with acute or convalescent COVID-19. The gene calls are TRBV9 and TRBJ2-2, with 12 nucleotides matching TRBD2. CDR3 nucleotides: TGTGCCAGCAGCCCGGGACTAGCGGGTCCTGGCCAGGGAGCCGGGGAGCTGTTTTTT. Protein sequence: CASSPGLAGPGQGAGELFF.